The present entry profiles one T cell receptor (beta chain) with its context. Losses at the gene ends were 4 bases for V and 0 bases for J; bases not matched to a gene: 5. The CDR3 is 15 residues long. From germline, CDR1 is LGHDT and CDR2 YNNKEL (reference sequence). The entry originates in a study of blood T cell repertoires in COVID-19. TCRdb keeps only in-frame clones here, not all; method: immunoSEQ multiplex PCR. The sample has 60,000 to 80,000 clones; about 88% are singletons. This sequence was found in a human donor in a cohort sampled during active COVID-19. The sample taken for sequencing was peripheral blood. The rearrangement links TRBV3-1 (or the pseudogene TRBV3-2) to TRBJ1-1; 7 nucleotides line up with TRBD1. CDR3 protein: CASSRGGQLNTEAFF. CDR3 DNA: TGTGCCAGCAGCCGAGGGGGACAGTTGAACACTGAAGCTTTCTTT.